A single sample gave rise to the 16 T cell receptor beta chains below, sequenced in a study of T cells expressing NK-cell markers. From its re-call of the 5' RACE reads, TCRdb lists each CDR3 protein once, without DNA. The table counts approximately 380,000 distinct CDR3 sequences; 5% to 5.5% lies in the top ten. Sequenced: blood T cells: a sorted CD56 or NKG2C T cell subset, CD4+ or CD8+ T cells, or bulk PBMC T cells (not recorded which). These receptors were collected from a man aged 18 to 69 in good health.

The CDR3 region is CASSRTRVGNQPQHF. The chain has TRBV6-2 or TRBV6-3 and TRBJ1-5; no DNA is available, so the TRBD1 call from TCRdb remains unchecked. The CDR3 totals 15 residues. Germline V gene lookup returns CDR1 MNHEY and CDR2 SVGEGT.

The chain couples TRBV5-1 to TRBJ2-2; with no DNA, the TCRdb D assignment of TRBD1 cannot be verified. The CDR3 contains 14 residues. From germline, CDR1 is SGHRS and CDR2 YFSETQ. The CDR3 sequence is CASSNRQGSGELFF.

V is TRBV6-1 and J is TRBJ2-7; TCRdb outputs TRBD2, but without DNA this stays unchecked. Germline CDR1 is MNHNS and CDR2 is SASEGT. CDR3 length: 16 residues. The CDR3 protein is CASSDQGLPTSYEQYF.

CDR3 sequence reads: CAISEQGAAVATIYF. This chain uses TRBV10-3 with TRBJ1-3; lacking DNA, the TRBD1 call made by TCRdb goes unchecked. The CDR3 runs 15 residues. Germline lookup yields CDR1 ENHRY and CDR2 SYGVKD.

V and J are TRBV7-8 and TRBJ1-2. CDR1 is SGHVS and CDR2 is FQNEAQ in the germline V gene. This CDR3 region has 16 residues. The CDR3 sequence is CASSPPIATKNYGYTF.

The CDR3 region is CASSLYGFSGGAATTDTQYF. V is TRBV5-1 and J is TRBJ2-3; checking the TCRdb D call of TRBD2 is not possible without DNA. The V gene's germline CDR1 is SGHRS and CDR2 YFSETQ. CDR3 length: 20 residues.

The J gene is TRBJ1-2, the V gene TRBV3-1; the TRBD1 assignment by TCRdb is unverifiable without DNA. Looked up from germline, CDR1 is LGHDT and CDR2 is YNNKEL (reference sequence). There are 16 residues in the CDR3. The CDR3 sequence is CASSQNTGGRNYGYTF.

The V and J genes are TRBV20-1 and TRBJ1-6. Germline V gene sequence: CDR1 DFQATT, CDR2 SNEGSKA (reference sequence). The CDR3 spans 16 residues. CDR3 protein: CSALDGEGRVNSPLHF.

The chain combines TRBV6-1 with TRBJ2-6; the TCRdb call, TRBD1, lacks DNA for checking. Germline V CDR1 and CDR2: MNHNS, SASEGT. The CDR3 is made up of 18 amino acids. The CDR3 protein is CASSQRDRRLSGANVLTF.

This chain uses TRBV6-1 with TRBJ2-1; TCRdb picks TRBD2, but there is no DNA to check that call. The CDR3 runs 16 residues. Germline-derived CDR1 and CDR2 are MNHNS and SASEGT. CDR3 loop: CASRGRQRGGNHEQFF.

V gene TRBV20-1 combines with J gene TRBJ1-5. This CDR3 comprises 14 residues. The germline V gene encodes CDR1 DFQATT and CDR2 SNEGSKA (reference sequence). The CDR3 loop reads CSARDLRTNQPQHF.

The V gene is TRBV7-9, the J gene TRBJ2-5. This CDR3 has 15 amino acids. Per the germline V gene, CDR1 is SEHNR and CDR2 is FQNEAQ (reference sequence). Here the CDR3 reads CASSPSRTAQETQYF.

This sequence joins TRBV6-6 and TRBJ1-5. Germline V lookup: CDR1 MNHNY, CDR2 SVGAGI (reference sequence). The CDR3 extends over 12 amino acids. The CDR3 loop is CASSYEGQPQHF.

The chain recombines TRBV11-1 with TRBJ2-3; the D call from TCRdb, TRBD2, cannot be confirmed without DNA. Per the germline V gene, CDR1 is SGHAT and CDR2 is FQDESV (reference sequence). The length of the CDR3 is 15 residues. The CDR3 region is CASSLQRGGRDTQYF.

The J gene is TRBJ2-3, the V gene TRBV28; TCRdb's D call of TRBD1 is untestable without DNA. This CDR3 contains 13 residues. Per the germline V gene, CDR1 is MDHEN and CDR2 is SYDVKM. The CDR3: CASSFYPGPYQYF.

The J gene is TRBJ1-2, the V gene TRBV5-6; as DNA is missing, the TRBD1 call by TCRdb cannot be tested. CDR1 SGHDT and CDR2 YYEEEE come from the germline V gene. The CDR3 consists of 13 residues. Here the CDR3 reads CASSYRAGKGYTF. The variable domain in full, with the rest retrieved from reference TRBV5-6 and TRBJ1-2, is DAGVTQSPTHLIKTRGQQVTLRCSPKSGHDTVSWYQQALGQGPQFIFQYYEEEERQRGNFPDRFSGHQFPNYSSELNVNALLLGDSALYLCASSYRAGKGYTFGSGTRLTVV.